This TCR beta chain is from a study of T cell responses to AZD1222 COVID-19 vaccine. Looking at the study overall: Pooled in the analysis were second doses at about 4 or about 12 weeks.

Study-level findings and limits: White British donors predominated, females outnumbered males, and clonal diversity was possibly underestimated. Variant regions that are unmutated are reportedly the target of nearly half of spike-specific TCRs. The study sampled repertoires only after the peak T cell response.

Measured with immunoSEQ multiplex PCR; TCRdb has only the in-frame clones, and not every one. The sample comprises some 130,000 clones, roughly nine tenths of which are singletons, and under 3.5% rests with the top ten. In germline, CDR1 is SQVTM, CDR2 ANQGSEA. The CDR3 loop spans 8 amino acids. This clone was counted a few times. What it binds is unknown. A read error may produce the germline difference seen at one junction end. The rearrangement joins TRBV29-1 to TRBJ2-1, with D maybe TRBD2 (6 bases). The receptor was derived from an adult in good health. This specimen was peripheral blood, taken on day 0 of AZD1222 vaccination. The CDR3 protein is CSVEAGVF. The CDR3 bases are TGCAGCGTTGAAGCGGGGGTCTTC.